Following are 18 T cell receptor beta chains from one sample sequenced in a study of blood T cell repertoires in COVID-19. Data came from immunoSEQ multiplex PCR; TCRdb stores just in-frame clones and leaves some out. The repertoire holds approximately 290,000 clones, with approximately 89% as singletons. Sequencing was performed on peripheral blood. The source is a woman aged 30 to 39 with COVID-19, enrolled during active disease.

The gene calls are TRBV19 and TRBJ1-5; the D is unclear. The V gene lost 1 base and the J gene lost 0 bases, with 7 bases spanning the gap. This CDR3 has 15 amino acids. Germline CDR1 is LNHDA and CDR2 is SQIVND (reference sequence). CDR3 region: CASSIVTGSNQPQHF. CDR3 DNA sequence: TGTGCCAGTAGTATAGTGACGGGTAGCAATCAGCCCCAGCATTTT. The variable domain in full, with the rest retrieved from reference TRBV19 and TRBJ1-5, is DGGITQSPKYLFRKEGQNVTLSCEQNLNHDAMYWYRQDPGQGLRLIYYSQIVNDFQKGDIAEGYSVSREKKESFPLTVTSAQKNPTAFYLCASSIVTGSNQPQHFGDGTRLSIL.

J is TRBJ1-5 and V is TRBV10-3; 8 bases agree with TRBD1. CDR3 length: 16 residues. V shed 3 bases, J shed 1 base, and the junction held 5 bases outside the gene matches. The germline V gene has CDR1 ENHRY and CDR2 SYGVKD. CDR3 in amino acids: CAISDRGPNSNQPQHF. The CDR3 DNA is TGTGCCATCAGTGACAGGGGGCCGAACAGCAATCAGCCCCAGCATTTT.

The rearrangement links TRBV25-1 to TRBJ1-6, with TRBD1 matching 8 bases. Germline assignment: CDR1 MGHDK and CDR2 SYGVNS. The CDR3 sequence is 15 residues long. J was trimmed by 11 bases and V by 6 bases; bases with no gene match: 12. Here the CDR3 reads CASRDGTGSSTPLHF. DNA for the CDR3: TGTGCCAGCAGAGACGGGACAGGTTCCAGTACACCCCTCCACTTT.

The V and J genes are TRBV3-1 (or the pseudogene TRBV3-2) and TRBJ1-4; 7 bases align to TRBD1. Germline CDR1 is LGHDT and CDR2 is YNNKEL (reference sequence). The CDR3 totals 14 residues. V shed 6 bases and J 6 bases; nucleotides not matched to a gene: 7. This CDR3 is CASSEGDSDEKLFF. CDR3 sequence (DNA): TGTGCCAGCAGTGAGGGGGACAGCGATGAAAAACTGTTTTTT.

The genes are TRBV5-1 and TRBJ1-3; 7 bases map to TRBD1. Trimming at V came to 5 bases and at J to 3 bases, leaving 5 bases not matched to a gene. The V gene's germline CDR1 is SGHRS and CDR2 YFSETQ. CDR3 length equals 14 residues. CDR3 in amino acids: CASSQGGSGNTIYF. In DNA, the CDR3 is TGCGCCAGCAGTCAGGGGGGCAGTGGAAACACCATATATTTT.

The genes are TRBV14 and TRBJ2-3; 7 bases agree with TRBD2. Germline CDR1 is SGHDN and CDR2 is FVKESK. The J segment lost 6 bases and the V segment lost 1 base, leaving 4 bases of the junction unmatched. The CDR3 contains 14 residues. The CDR3 loop is CASSQAGGTDTQYF. CDR3 DNA: TGTGCCAGCAGCCAAGCCGGGGGGACGGATACGCAGTATTTT.

The gene calls are TRBV10-3 and TRBJ1-5; tentatively, D is TRBD1 (6 bases). Trimming cost V 0 bases and J 7 bases, with 10 bases left between them. Per germline, CDR1 ENHRY and CDR2 SYGVKD. The CDR3 covers 14 residues. The CDR3 DNA reads TGTGCCATCAGTGAGTCGGGGGCTCGGCAGCCCCAGCATTTT. Its translation: CAISESGARQPQHF.

This chain uses TRBV29-1 with TRBJ1-1, with a tentative D call TRBD1 (6 bases). CDR1 is SQVTM and CDR2 is ANQGSEA in the germline V gene. There are 14 residues in the CDR3. The V and J ends lost 7 bases and 0 bases respectively, with 15 bases between them. CDR3 DNA sequence: TGCAGCGCCGATGGACAGATCATGAACACTGAAGCTTTCTTT. Encoded protein: CSADGQIMNTEAFF.

The J gene is TRBJ1-5, the V gene TRBV28; D possibly corresponds to TRBD1 (5 bases). CDR1 and CDR2 (germline): MDHEN, SYDVKM. V dropped 2 bases and J dropped 0 bases, with 20 bases sitting between them. The CDR3 has 19 residues. Here the CDR3 reads CASSLPLSRATYSNQPQHF. CDR3 coding DNA: TGTGCCAGCAGTTTACCCCTTAGCAGGGCCACTTATAGCAATCAGCCCCAGCATTTT.

The chain links TRBV7-9 to TRBJ2-7; 8 positions agree with TRBD1. The CDR3 consists of 14 residues. Germline loops: CDR1 SEHNR, CDR2 FQNEAQ (reference sequence). V lost 1 base, J lost 4 bases, and 3 bases stayed unmatched. The CDR3 nucleotides are TGTGCCAGCAGCTTAGAGGACAGGGAGTACGAGCAGTACTTC. Its translation is CASSLEDREYEQYF.

The chain links TRBV20-1 to TRBJ2-5, with 13 bases identical to TRBD2. Per the germline V gene, CDR1 is DFQATT and CDR2 is SNEGSKA (reference sequence). The CDR3 has 16 amino acids. Trimming took 3 bases from V and 5 from J; bases not matched to a gene: 9. The CDR3 is CSASRTSGGVQETQYF. CDR3 sequence (DNA): TGCAGTGCTAGTCGGACTAGCGGGGGCGTCCAGGAGACCCAGTACTTC.

This clone was counted once. The chain links TRBV6-4 to TRBJ2-7, with 10 positions matching TRBD1. J was trimmed by 2 bases and V by 5 bases; bases with no gene match: 6. Germline assignment: CDR1 MRHNA and CDR2 SNTAGT. The CDR3 runs to 15 residues. The CDR3 reads CASSSGTGAPYEQYF. The DNA for the CDR3 is TGTGCCAGCAGTTCCGGGACAGGGGCCCCCTACGAGCAGTACTTC.

The chain joins TRBV11-2 to TRBJ2-7; 7 nucleotides line up with TRBD2. The CDR3 spans 16 residues. V lost 5 bases and J lost 2; bases outside the gene matches: 12. Germline CDR1 is SGHAT and CDR2 is FQNNGV. CDR3 sequence reads: CASSPMGLGGAYEQYF. CDR3 bases: TGTGCCAGCAGCCCCATGGGGCTGGGGGGGGCCTACGAGCAGTACTTC.

The gene calls are TRBV5-6 and TRBJ2-7; 11 bases agree with TRBD1. The V gene's germline CDR1 is SGHDT and CDR2 YYEEEE. The CDR3 totals 17 residues. V was clipped by 3 bases and J by 1 base; unmatched bases: 9. The CDR3 reads CASSSIRRDRGSYEQYF. The CDR3 DNA reads TGTGCCAGCAGCTCGATCAGAAGGGACAGGGGGTCCTACGAGCAGTACTTC. The whole variable domain, filled in from reference TRBV5-6 and TRBJ2-7, reads DAGVTQSPTHLIKTRGQQVTLRCSPKSGHDTVSWYQQALGQGPQFIFQYYEEEERQRGNFPDRFSGHQFPNYSSELNVNALLLGDSALYLCASSSIRRDRGSYEQYFGPGTRLTVT.

This clone was seen a single time. The gene calls are TRBV27 and TRBJ1-4; the D gene is possibly TRBD1 (6 bases). The germline V gene encodes CDR1 MNHEY and CDR2 SMNVEV (reference sequence). The CDR3 contains 14 residues. Trimming shortened V by 2 bases and J by 6 bases, and 10 bases separated the two germline ends. The CDR3 coding sequence is TGTGCCAGCAGTTTAAACAGGGTGCATGAAAAACTGTTTTTT. It is translated as CASSLNRVHEKLFF.

The genes are TRBV30 and TRBJ1-2, with D possibly TRBD1 on 6 matching bases. V was pared by 0 bases and J by 4 bases, with 9 bases between. Germline V CDR1 and CDR2: GTSNPN, SVGIG (reference sequence). This CDR3 has 13 residues. CDR3 sequence: CAWSVTGTYGYTF. CDR3 bases: TGTGCCTGGAGTGTAACAGGGACCTATGGCTACACCTTC.

The V and J genes are TRBV27 and TRBJ1-1, with D hard to call. V lost 6 bases, J lost 2 bases, and 10 bases lay in between. CDR3 length equals 13 residues. Germline V gene lookup returns CDR1 MNHEY and CDR2 SMNVEV (reference sequence). The CDR3 loop reads CASREQYNTEAFF. The DNA of the CDR3 is TGTGCCAGCAGGGAACAGTATAACACTGAAGCTTTCTTT.

This clone came up once. The chain employs TRBV5-1 and TRBJ1-1; 7 positions agree with TRBD1. CDR3 length equals 15 residues. V gave up 4 bases and J gave up 4 bases; unmatched junction bases: 10. Germline values: CDR1 SGHRS, CDR2 YFSETQ. CDR3 amino acids: CASSVVRDSITEAFF. CDR3 DNA: TGCGCCAGCAGCGTAGTCCGGGACAGCATCACTGAAGCTTTCTTT.